Shown below are 18 T cell receptor beta chains from a single sample sequenced in a study of T-cell memory formation after mild COVID-19. From the 5' RACE reads, TCRdb called clonotypes with MiXCR, one entry per CDR3 protein. The data hold about 470,000 distinct CDR3 sequences, with roughly 18% observed a single time. Sequencing used PBMCs or a T cell subset sorted from them (not recorded which). The receptor source for this set is an adult woman who had mild COVID-19 (a few samples of this study predate the infection). Cell type and time point are not known.

Concerning this clonotype: One end of the junction fails to match germline, which may point to a read error. This sequence joins TRBV5-1 and TRBJ1-3; D call uncertain. The CDR3 spans 15 residues. CDR1 and CDR2 (germline): SGHRS, YFSETQ. CDR3 DNA sequence: TGCGCCAGAAGCTTGGATCGGGTCTCTGGAAACACCATATATTTT. This encodes CARSLDRVSGNTIYF.

The chain has TRBV12-3 or TRBV12-4 and TRBJ2-1; D possibly corresponds to TRBD2 (5 bases). V was shortened by 5 bases and J by 7 bases, with 18 bases between the two germline ends. This CDR3 contains 15 residues. The CDR3 coding sequence is TGTGCCAGCAGTCCGCGGGCCGCCCCTGGGAATGAGCAGTTCTTC. The encoded protein is CASSPRAAPGNEQFF.

This clonotype was observed a handful of times. The genes are TRBV25-1 and TRBJ1-2; tentatively, D is TRBD1 (6 bases). The ends were cut back, 3 bases at V and 8 bases at J, with 10 bases in the middle. CDR3 length equals 12 residues. The germline V gene has CDR1 MGHDK and CDR2 SYGVNS. CDR3 residues: CASSERTAGYTF. In DNA, the CDR3 is TGTGCCAGCAGTGAGAGGACAGCCGGCTACACCTTC.

The chain is built from TRBV29-1 and TRBJ2-5; D ambiguous. The germline CDR1 and CDR2 sequences are SQVTM and ANQGSEA. This CDR3 is built from 12 residues. The V and J ends lost 7 bases and 2 bases respectively, with 11 bases between them. The CDR3 coding sequence is TGCAGCGCTCTTTCACGGCAAGAGACCCAGTACTTC. This gives the protein CSALSRQETQYF.

The V call is TRBV12-3 or TRBV12-4, the J call TRBJ2-2, with TRBD1 as a possible D gene (5 bases). The V and J ends lost 1 base and 5 bases respectively, with 11 bases between them. The CDR3 totals 15 residues. CDR3 DNA: TGTGCCAGCAGTTTAGAGGGGAAAACAACCGGGGAGCTGTTTTTT. Translation gives CASSLEGKTTGELFF.

In its sample, this clonotype was seen a few times. The V and J genes are TRBV2 and TRBJ1-6, with D possibly being TRBD1 (6 bases). CDR1 is SNHLY and CDR2 is FYNNEI in the germline V gene. The V gene lost 6 bases and the J gene lost 6 bases, with 12 bases spanning the gap. CDR3 size: 14 residues. The CDR3 is CASSSDRFNSPLHF. The CDR3 region has the DNA TGTGCCAGCAGCTCGGACAGATTTAATTCACCCCTCCACTTT.

This clonotype occurred a few times. V and J are TRBV14 and TRBJ2-5, with a possible D match to TRBD2 (6 bases). Germline V CDR1 and CDR2: SGHDN, FVKESK. Trimming pared 3 bases from V and 4 bases from J, leaving 21 bases between. The CDR3 spans 17 residues. The CDR3 DNA reads as TGTGCCAGCAGCCACCAAAAGGGACTCAACTTGGGAGAGACCCAGTACTTC. Its protein product is CASSHQKGLNLGETQYF.

The genes are TRBV4-1 and TRBJ1-2; no reliable D call. Germline CDR1 and CDR2: MGHRA and YSYEKL. The CDR3 runs 17 residues. Trimming cost V 1 base and J 2 bases, with 17 bases left between them. CDR3 bases: TGCGCCAGCAGCCAAGGGAGTGAGTGGGCCACCAACTATGGCTACACCTTC. Translating gives CASSQGSEWATNYGYTF.

This clonotype was recorded at least ten times. This chain connects TRBV4-3 to TRBJ2-7; tentatively, D is TRBD1 (6 bases). Germline assignment: CDR1 LGHNA and CDR2 YSLEER. Trimming shortened V by 3 bases and J by 0 bases, and 9 bases separated the two germline ends. The CDR3 extends over 14 amino acids. CDR3 residues: CASSQSDSSYEQYF. CDR3 coding DNA: TGCGCCAGCAGCCAGTCGGACAGCTCCTACGAGCAGTACTTC.

This clonotype was counted only a few times. The chain recombines TRBV13 with TRBJ2-7; no definite D call. This CDR3 is 14 amino acids long. V was trimmed by 6 bases and J by 0 bases, leaving 12 bases between them. The germline gives CDR1 PRHDT, CDR2 FYEKMQ (reference sequence). The CDR3 here is CASRRDLSSYEQYF. The CDR3 DNA is TGTGCCAGCAGAAGGGATTTAAGCTCCTACGAGCAGTACTTC. The full variable domain, rest sourced from reference TRBV13 and TRBJ2-7, is AAGVIQSPRHLIKEKRETATLKCYPIPRHDTVYWYQQGPGQDPQFLISFYEKMQSDKGSIPDRFSAQQFSDYHSELNMSSLELGDSALYFCASRRDLSSYEQYFGPGTRLTVT.

V gene TRBV20-1 combines with J gene TRBJ1-1; the D is unclear. The germline V gene encodes CDR1 DFQATT and CDR2 SNEGSKA (reference sequence). The CDR3 consists of 14 residues. V lost 5 bases and J lost 0, with 13 bases in between. CDR3 protein: CSASPGPLNTEAFF. CDR3 DNA sequence: TGCAGTGCTTCCCCCGGGCCTCTGAACACTGAAGCTTTCTTT.

This clonotype was detected only a few times. The rearrangement uses TRBV7-3 and TRBJ2-2, with 8 nucleotides matching TRBD2. V dropped 2 bases and J dropped 5; count of bases not matched to a gene: 4. Germline V gene sequence: CDR1 SGHTA, CDR2 FQGTGA. This CDR3 is built from 15 residues. The CDR3 DNA reads as TGTGCCAGCAGCTTATCGGGAGGGGATACCGGGGAGCTGTTTTTT. Encoded protein: CASSLSGGDTGELFF. Full variable domain (missing parts from reference TRBV7-3 and TRBJ2-2): GAGVSQTPSNKVTEKGKYVELRCDPISGHTALYWYRQSLGQGPEFLIYFQGTGAADDSGLPNDRFFAVRPEGSVSTLKIQRTERGDSAVYLCASSLSGGDTGELFFGEGSRLTVL.

A few counts support this clonotype. The chain combines TRBV5-1 with TRBJ1-1, with 7 bases matching TRBD1. The V and J ends lost 5 bases and 8 bases, in that order; junction bases with no gene match: 9. Germline V gene lookup returns CDR1 SGHRS and CDR2 YFSETQ. The CDR3 loop spans 13 amino acids. CDR3 residues: CASSSGGDAEAFF. CDR3 DNA: TGCGCCAGCAGTTCAGGGGGAGATGCGGAAGCTTTCTTT.

In its sample, this clonotype was seen many times. The chain uses TRBV2 and TRBJ2-3, with 8 positions matching TRBD2. The CDR3 contains 16 residues. The V and J ends lost 2 bases and 1 base, in that order; junction bases with no gene match: 5. The germline gives CDR1 SNHLY, CDR2 FYNNEI. The CDR3 region has the DNA TGTGCCAGCAGTGAACGGGCGGGGGGCCGCACAGATACGCAGTATTTT. Residues: CASSERAGGRTDTQYF. The full variable domain, with the rest looked up from reference TRBV2 and TRBJ2-3, is EPEVTQTPSHQVTQMGQEVILRCVPISNHLYFYWYRQILGQKVEFLVSFYNNEISEKSEIFDDQFSVERPDGSNFTLKIRSTKLEDSAMYFCASSERAGGRTDTQYFGPGTRLTVL.

The genes are TRBV20-1 and TRBJ2-1; 13 nucleotides line up with TRBD2. CDR1 is DFQATT, CDR2 SNEGSKA, per germline (reference sequence). This CDR3 region has 16 residues. V was clipped by 3 bases and J by 4 bases; unmatched bases: 6. DNA of the CDR3: TGCAGTGCTAGCCGGACTAGCGGGGGCCGTTACAATGAGCAGTTCTTC. This encodes CSASRTSGGRYNEQFF.

This sequence joins TRBV5-1 and TRBJ2-1; D unclear. In germline, CDR1 is SGHRS, CDR2 YFSETQ. CDR3 length: 13 residues. Trimming left V 4 bases short and J 8 bases short, with 13 bases between. The CDR3 DNA is TGCGCCAGCAGCCAGCCTCCTCTGGATGAGCAGTTCTTC. It specifies CASSQPPLDEQFF.

This clonotype was detected ten times or more. The rearrangement uses TRBV24-1 and TRBJ2-1; 12 positions agree with TRBD2. Looked up from germline, CDR1 is KGHDR and CDR2 is SFDVKD. This CDR3 contains 16 residues. The V segment lost 9 bases and the J segment 3 bases; nucleotides outside the gene matches: 8. DNA of the CDR3: TGTGCCACCGGGACTAGCGGGCCTTTAAGCTACAATGAGCAGTTCTTC. The encoded protein is CATGTSGPLSYNEQFF.

This clonotype was observed a few times. The genes are TRBV19 and TRBJ1-1; D is undetermined. The V gene lost 0 bases and the J gene lost 5 bases, with 7 bases spanning the gap. The CDR3 runs 13 residues. From germline, CDR1 is LNHDA and CDR2 SQIVND (reference sequence). The CDR3 protein is CASSIEFRTEAFF. CDR3 in DNA: TGTGCCAGTAGTATAGAGTTCAGGACTGAAGCTTTCTTT.